These T cell receptor beta chains were read from a single sample in a study of control samples from healthy donors and cancer patients. TCRdb's copy holds only in-frame clones and misses some; the assay was immunoSEQ multiplex PCR. This table has around 84,000 clones, 91% appearing once. The sequenced material came from blood. These receptors were obtained from a man aged 25-45 years in good health. Each CDR3 is given with its conserved first and last residue. Each record gives: D gene, clone size, V gene, J gene, CDR3 protein, CDR3 DNA. A D gene is named only where the DNA matches it firmly. Clone size, where shown, is once, few, many, or a class for clones that have expanded.

D: .; size: .; V: TRBV11-2; J: TRBJ2-5; CDR3: CASSFGSVRAETQYF; DNA: TGTGCCAGCAGCTTTGGTTCCGTAAGAGCGGAGACCCAGTACTTC
D: .; size: .; V: TRBV18; J: TRBJ1-1; CDR3: CASSPGVDRNTEAFF; DNA: TGTGCCAGCTCACCGGGGGTCGACAGGAACACTGAAGCTTTCTTT
D: .; size: .; V: TRBV2; J: TRBJ1-2; CDR3: CASTLEEWGGLPLYGYTF; DNA: TGTGCCAGCACCCTCGAGGAATGGGGGGGCCTGCCCCTCTATGGCTACACCTTC
D: .; size: .; V: TRBV30; J: TRBJ1-1; CDR3: CAWRAGGQGRNTEAFF; DNA: TGTGCCTGGCGGGCCGGGGGGCAGGGGAGGAACACTGAAGCTTTCTTT
D: .; size: .; V: TRBV12-3/TRBV12-4; J: TRBJ1-5; CDR3: CASSFQDLQPQHF; DNA: TGTGCCAGCAGTTTCCAGGATCTTCAGCCCCAGCATTTT
D: .; size: .; V: TRBV5-1; J: TRBJ2-1; CDR3: CASSPTPSAMDEQFF; DNA: TGCGCCAGCAGCCCCACCCCATCGGCTATGGATGAGCAGTTCTTC
D: .; size: .; V: TRBV5-1; J: TRBJ2-7; CDR3: CASSYGGLYEQYF; DNA: TGCGCCAGCAGCTACGGGGGATTATACGAGCAGTACTTC
D: .; size: few; V: TRBV4-1; J: TRBJ1-4; CDR3: CASSRDFEKLFF; DNA: TGCGCCAGCAGCCGGGACTTTGAAAAACTGTTTTTT
D: .; size: .; V: TRBV5-6; J: TRBJ2-5; CDR3: CASSLAVGYGYKETQYF; DNA: TGTGCCAGCAGCTTGGCTGTGGGTTATGGGTACAAGGAGACCCAGTACTTC
D: .; size: once; V: TRBV3-1/TRBV3-2; J: TRBJ2-4; CDR3: CASSQDDRQALAKNIQYF; DNA: TGTGCCAGCAGCCAAGATGATAGGCAGGCCTTAGCCAAAAACATTCAGTACTTC
D: TRBD2; size: .; V: TRBV6-1; J: TRBJ2-5; CDR3: CASSERLAGAGETQYF; DNA: TGTGCCAGCAGTGAACGTCTAGCGGGAGCGGGTGAGACCCAGTACTTC
D: .; size: .; V: TRBV19; J: TRBJ1-4; CDR3: CASSIEGDKEKLFF; DNA: TGTGCCAGTAGTATAGAAGGGGATAAGGAAAAACTGTTTTTT
D: .; size: .; V: TRBV18; J: TRBJ2-7; CDR3: CASSLIHGGSEQYF; DNA: TGTGCCAGCTCACTTATTCACGGAGGGTCCGAGCAGTACTTC
D: TRBD1; size: once; V: TRBV15; J: TRBJ2-4; CDR3: CATSRDRQGASKNIQYF; DNA: TGTGCCACCAGCAGAGATAGACAGGGGGCGTCCAAAAACATTCAGTACTTC
D: TRBD2; size: once; V: TRBV5-4; J: TRBJ2-1; CDR3: CASSSSTSGSYNEQFF; DNA: TGTGCCAGCAGCTCCTCGACTAGCGGGAGTTACAATGAGCAGTTCTTC
D: .; size: .; V: TRBV6-6; J: TRBJ2-1; CDR3: CASSSSGNEQFF; DNA: .
D: TRBD2; size: once; V: TRBV3-1/TRBV3-2; J: TRBJ2-2; CDR3: CASSQGVLAGNTGELFF; DNA: TGTGCCAGCAGCCAAGGGGTTCTAGCGGGTAACACCGGGGAGCTGTTTTTT
D: TRBD1; size: .; V: TRBV19; J: TRBJ1-4; CDR3: CASSMGPGQGVLFF; DNA: TGTGCCAGTAGTATGGGCCCCGGACAGGGCGTACTGTTTTTT
D: TRBD2; size: .; V: TRBV5-1; J: TRBJ2-2; CDR3: CASSPVLAGANTGELFF; DNA: TGCGCCAGCAGCCCGGTTCTAGCGGGGGCGAACACCGGGGAGCTGTTTTTT
D: .; size: .; V: TRBV7-8; J: TRBJ1-5; CDR3: CASSIGALSNQPQHF; DNA: TGTGCCAGCAGCATAGGAGCCCTTAGCAATCAGCCCCAGCATTTT
D: .; size: .; V: TRBV2; J: TRBJ2-5; CDR3: CASSARPETQYF; DNA: TGTGCCAGCAGCGCAAGACCAGAGACCCAGTACTTC
D: TRBD1; size: .; V: TRBV16; J: TRBJ2-1; CDR3: CASSPRTGGPNEQFF; DNA: TGTGCCAGCAGTCCTCGGACAGGGGGACCCAATGAGCAGTTCTTC
D: TRBD2; size: .; V: TRBV5-1; J: TRBJ2-4; CDR3: CASSLGLAENIQYF; DNA: TGCGCCAGCAGCTTGGGGCTAGCGGAAAACATTCAGTACTTC
D: TRBD2; size: .; V: TRBV29-1; J: TRBJ2-3; CDR3: CSVGDGLATDTQYF; DNA: TGCAGCGTTGGAGATGGACTAGCGACAGATACGCAGTATTTT
D: TRBD1; size: .; V: TRBV9; J: TRBJ1-3; CDR3: CASRSGTGAGNTIYF; DNA: TGTGCCAGCAGGTCCGGGACAGGGGCTGGAAACACCATATATTTT
D: .; size: .; V: TRBV30; J: TRBJ2-1; CDR3: CALQGARSPFF; DNA: TGTGCCTTACAAGGCGCCCGGTCCCCGTTCTTC
D: .; size: once; V: TRBV11-2; J: TRBJ1-1; CDR3: CASSLEPGARAEAFF; DNA: TGTGCCAGCAGCTTAGAGCCGGGGGCCCGGGCTGAAGCTTTCTTT
D: TRBD1; size: .; V: TRBV18; J: TRBJ1-4; CDR3: CASSLSTGPNEKLFF; DNA: TGTGCCAGCTCACTCTCGACAGGGCCTAATGAAAAACTGTTTTTT
D: .; size: once; V: TRBV29-1; J: TRBJ1-2; CDR3: CSVGRDGYTF; DNA: TGCAGCGTCGGCAGGGATGGCTACACCTTC
D: .; size: .; V: TRBV6-5; J: TRBJ1-2; CDR3: CASSYLGGIDGYTF; DNA: TGTGCCAGCAGTTACCTAGGAGGGATCGATGGCTACACCTTC
D: .; size: .; V: TRBV2; J: TRBJ2-3; CDR3: CASSEGQGTQYF; DNA: TGTGCCAGCAGTGAGGGCCAGGGAACGCAGTATTTT
D: .; size: .; V: TRBV30; J: TRBJ2-1; CDR3: CAWSKGFGEQFF; DNA: TGTGCCTGGAGTAAAGGGTTCGGGGAGCAGTTCTTC
D: TRBD1; size: .; V: TRBV28; J: TRBJ2-5; CDR3: CASSLWGTGPEGETQYF; DNA: TGTGCCAGCAGTTTATGGGGGACAGGCCCGGAGGGGGAGACCCAGTACTTC
D: TRBD2; size: .; V: TRBV5-1; J: TRBJ2-2; CDR3: CASSSSGGRNTGELFF; DNA: TGCGCCAGCAGCTCCAGCGGGGGGCGGAACACCGGGGAGCTGTTTTTT
D: TRBD2; size: .; V: TRBV6-6; J: TRBJ2-1; CDR3: CASKGASGDNEQFF; DNA: TGTGCCAGCAAAGGGGCTAGCGGCGACAATGAGCAGTTCTTC
D: TRBD1; size: .; V: TRBV5-1; J: TRBJ1-3; CDR3: CASSSTGTGGNTIYF; DNA: TGCGCCAGCAGCTCTACCGGGACAGGTGGTAACACCATATATTTT
D: .; size: once; V: TRBV19; J: TRBJ1-1; CDR3: CASTPWAGTSEAFF; DNA: TGTGCCAGTACCCCGTGGGCAGGGACCAGTGAAGCTTTCTTT
D: TRBD2; size: .; V: TRBV5-5; J: TRBJ2-5; CDR3: CASSSLSGRVQETQYF; DNA: TGTGCCAGCAGCTCCCTTAGCGGGAGGGTCCAAGAGACCCAGTACTTC
D: TRBD2; size: .; V: TRBV30; J: TRBJ2-3; CDR3: CAWSRGGLAEDTQYF; DNA: TGTGCCTGGAGTCGGGGGGGACTAGCGGAAGATACGCAGTATTTT
D: .; size: .; V: TRBV5-1; J: TRBJ2-5; CDR3: CASSPLTGLETQYF; DNA: TGCGCCAGCAGCCCTTTGACAGGTCTGGAGACCCAGTACTTC
D: TRBD1; size: .; V: TRBV29-1; J: TRBJ1-5; CDR3: CSVDQGALSNQPQHF; DNA: TGCAGCGTTGACCAGGGGGCTTTGAGCAATCAGCCCCAGCATTTT
D: .; size: .; V: TRBV25-1; J: TRBJ2-2; CDR3: CASSEYRTHTGELFF; DNA: TGTGCCAGCAGTGAATATCGGACACACACCGGGGAGCTGTTTTTT
D: TRBD2; size: .; V: TRBV24-1; J: TRBJ2-1; CDR3: CATSDDTSGHYNEQFF; DNA: TGTGCCACCAGTGATGATACTAGCGGGCATTACAATGAGCAGTTCTTC
D: TRBD2; size: .; V: TRBV10-3; J: TRBJ2-7; CDR3: CAISGGGAYEQYF; DNA: TGTGCCATCAGTGGTGGGGGGGCCTACGAGCAGTACTTC
D: TRBD2; size: .; V: TRBV24-1; J: TRBJ2-3; CDR3: CATRSRAASGGLTDTQYF; DNA: TGTGCCACCAGGAGTCGGGCGGCTAGCGGGGGTCTAACAGATACGCAGTATTTT